Given below is one TCR beta chain in context. Its antigen is not known. The record originates from a study of shared clonotypes between healthy human individuals. As for the study in general: CD4 naive and CD4 memory each took three plates per donor, while CD8 naive took two and CD8 memory one.

Germline values: CDR1 SQVTM, CDR2 ANQGSEA. V was clipped by 4 bases and J by 7 bases, with 15 bases between them. This CDR3 is built from 13 residues. Authors' processing steps: Quality scores were absent from the junction-only immunoSEQ sequences, so filtering differed. Profiled with immunoSEQ multiplex PCR; TCRdb holds only in-frame clones, not every one. V, J and clone size are those of that table, while D and trimming were read from the DNA. This sample has about 2.4 million clones; over 85% occur once, and the top ten carry about 0.39%. General observations from the study: The authors expected sequencing depth to affect clonotype sharing among donors.

This chain connects TRBV29-1 to TRBJ2-3; D gene unclear. The sample was naive CD4+ T cells from PBMCs. Subset of the sample: CD45RA+ positively selected. The clonotype comes from a young man in good health. Some clones in this sample may be carry-over from other donors' samples. The CDR3 nucleotides read TGCAGCGTTGGGTTGTTTAGGACCTATACGCAGTATTTT. Residues: CSVGLFRTYTQYF.